This is a list of T cell receptor beta chains from one sample in a study of cytomegalovirus exposure and HLA in healthy donors. Libraries were prepared by immunoSEQ multiplex PCR; TCRdb keeps only in-frame clonotypes and omits some of them. The data contain about 220,000 clones, 85% to 95% of them singletons. Sequencing was performed on PBMCs. These receptors were taken from a woman younger than 30 in good health and CMV-seronegative. The CDR3 runs from the conserved cysteine through the conserved F or W. Fields, in order: V gene, clone size, J gene, D gene, CDR3 protein, CDR3 DNA. The D gene is left open where the match is weak. Only some rows state a clone size, as once, few, many or a class for expanded clones.

TRBV5-1	-	TRBJ2-7	-	CASSLESGITYEQYF	TGCGCCAGCAGCTTGGAGTCGGGGATTACCTACGAGCAGTACTTC
TRBV10-3	-	TRBJ2-7	-	CAISDPDRIGSEQYF	TGTGCCATCAGTGACCCGGACAGAATCGGGTCCGAGCAGTACTTC
TRBV29-1	-	TRBJ2-1	-	CSVEVVPNNEQFF	TGCAGCGTTGAAGTAGTACCCAACAATGAGCAGTTCTTC
TRBV7-3	once	TRBJ2-1	-	CASSPSGTYNEQFF	TGTGCCAGCAGCCCGTCGGGTACTTACAATGAGCAGTTCTTC
TRBV6-5	-	TRBJ1-5	-	CASSYLKGLNQPQHF	TGTGCCAGCAGTTATCTCAAGGGGCTTAATCAGCCCCAGCATTTT
TRBV6-1	-	TRBJ2-3	-	CASSDQLGDTQYF	TGTGCCAGCAGTGACCAACTAGGGGATACGCAGTATTTT
TRBV7-3	-	TRBJ2-3	-	CASSLGVSGTDTQYF	TGTGCCAGCAGCTTAGGCGTTAGCGGCACAGATACGCAGTATTTT
TRBV28	-	TRBJ2-1	-	CASVAASYNEQFF	TGTGCCAGCGTTGCGGCATCCTACAATGAGCAGTTCTTC
TRBV19	-	TRBJ2-1	-	CASTRIGSYNEQFF	TGTGCCAGTACCCGAATCGGCTCCTACAATGAGCAGTTCTTC
TRBV10-1	many	TRBJ2-4	-	CASSESNGGTNIQYF	TGCGCCAGCAGTGAGTCGAATGGCGGGACAAACATTCAGTACTTC
TRBV5-4	-	TRBJ2-7	TRBD1	CASSLPGTASYEQYF	TGTGCCAGCAGCTTACCCGGGACAGCCTCCTACGAGCAGTACTTC
TRBV5-4	-	TRBJ2-7	TRBD1	CASSLALSDRGTYEQYF	TGTGCCAGCAGCTTGGCCTTGTCGGACAGGGGGACCTACGAGCAGTACTTC
TRBV27	-	TRBJ1-2	-	CASRITADYGYTF	TGTGCCAGCCGTATTACCGCGGACTATGGCTACACCTTC
TRBV4-2	once	TRBJ2-3	TRBD1	CASSGRTGPTSTDTQYF	TGTGCCAGCAGCGGGCGGACAGGGCCCACTAGCACAGATACGCAGTATTTT
TRBV28	-	TRBJ1-2	-	CASIKDSITGGYTF	TGTGCCAGCATCAAAGACTCTATCACTGGGGGCTACACCTTC
TRBV15	-	TRBJ2-7	-	CATSREGINYEQYF	TGTGCCACCAGCAGAGAGGGCATTAACTACGAGCAGTACTTC
TRBV29-1	-	TRBJ2-7	TRBD2	CSVELAGGDTYEQYF	TGCAGCGTTGAACTAGCGGGAGGCGACACCTACGAGCAGTACTTC
TRBV28	-	TRBJ1-1	TRBD1	CASSSGTGGVRAEAFF	TGTGCCAGCAGTTCCGGGACAGGGGGCGTGAGGGCTGAAGCTTTCTTT
TRBV6-1	-	TRBJ2-2	-	CASSDLVPGELFF	TGTGCCAGCAGTGACCTAGTGCCCGGGGAGCTGTTTTTT
TRBV6-5	-	TRBJ1-1	-	CASRRKGNSPEAFF	TGTGCCAGCAGACGGAAGGGGAACAGTCCTGAAGCTTTCTTT
TRBV30	-	TRBJ1-2	-	CAWRPQSYSYGYTF	TGTGCCTGGAGACCACAGAGTTACTCCTATGGCTACACCTTC
TRBV7-3	-	TRBJ2-1	-	CASSLGVDEQFF	TGTGCCAGCAGCTTAGGAGTGGATGAGCAGTTCTTC
TRBV6-1	-	TRBJ2-2	TRBD1	CASADRPNTGELFF	TGTGCCAGCGCGGACAGGCCGAACACCGGGGAGCTGTTTTTT
TRBV6-5	-	TRBJ1-5	TRBD1	CASRTGDSTHQPQHF	TGTGCCAGCAGAACAGGGGATAGCACGCATCAGCCCCAGCATTTT
TRBV30	-	TRBJ2-1	-	CAWSVPVGAHNEQFF	TGTGCCTGGAGTGTACCGGTTGGGGCCCACAATGAGCAGTTCTTC
TRBV30	few	TRBJ2-5	TRBD2	CAWARLAGFQETQYF	TGTGCCTGGGCCCGGCTAGCGGGTTTCCAAGAGACCCAGTACTTC
TRBV6-5	-	TRBJ1-1	-	CASSPQKGKNTEAFF	TGTGCCAGCAGCCCGCAAAAGGGGAAGAACACTGAAGCTTTCTTT
TRBV29-1	-	TRBJ2-1	-	CSVGLVGYNEQFF	TGCAGCGTTGGGCTAGTGGGTTACAATGAGCAGTTCTTC
TRBV6-1	-	TRBJ1-2	TRBD1	CASSEGYRGNYGYTF	TGTGCCAGCAGTGAAGGGTACAGGGGTAACTATGGCTACACCTTC
TRBV6-5	few	TRBJ1-5	-	CASSDRLRDQPQHF	TGTGCCAGCAGTGACAGGTTGAGGGATCAGCCCCAGCATTTT
TRBV7-9	few	TRBJ2-1	-	CASSFPQGNYNEQFF	TGTGCCAGCAGCTTCCCCCAGGGCAACTACAATGAGCAGTTCTTC
TRBV27	-	TRBJ1-2	-	CASSRSGGSDYGYTF	TGTGCCAGCAGCCGCAGTGGGGGGAGTGACTATGGCTACACCTTC
TRBV30	-	TRBJ2-1	TRBD2	CAWEREGRNEQFF	TGTGCCTGGGAGCGGGAGGGCCGCAATGAGCAGTTCTTC
TRBV5-1	-	TRBJ1-2	TRBD1	CASSLQGDYGYTF	TGCGCCAGCAGCTTACAGGGGGACTATGGCTACACCTTC
TRBV13	-	TRBJ1-3	TRBD1	CASSLSGGTAGNTIYF	TGTGCCAGCAGCTTATCCGGTGGGACAGCTGGAAACACCATATATTTT
TRBV5-6	-	TRBJ1-3	-	CASSSDGRVARRARNTIYF	TGTGCCAGCAGCTCCGACGGGCGGGTAGCCCGAAGAGCCAGAAACACCATATATTTT
TRBV9	-	TRBJ2-1	-	CASSVRLATYNEQFF	TGTGCCAGCAGCGTGCGTCTAGCCACATACAATGAGCAGTTCTTC
TRBV4-2	-	TRBJ2-2	-	CASSHLRMGSTGELFF	TGTGCCAGCAGCCATCTCAGGATGGGCTCCACCGGGGAGCTGTTTTTT
TRBV27	-	TRBJ1-4	-	CASSLHRIEKLFF	TGTGCCAGCAGTTTACACAGGATAGAAAAACTGTTTTTT
TRBV6-5	once	TRBJ2-4	-	CASAQKQGLRNIQYF	TGTGCCAGCGCCCAAAAACAGGGATTAAGGAACATTCAGTACTTC
TRBV25-1	-	TRBJ1-4	TRBD1	CASSDRGKEKLFF	TGTGCCAGCAGCGACAGGGGAAAAGAAAAACTGTTTTTT